Below are 20 T cell receptor beta chains sequenced from a single sample in a study of T cell responses to AZD1222 COVID-19 vaccine. Libraries were prepared by immunoSEQ multiplex PCR; TCRdb keeps only in-frame clonotypes and omits some of them. The repertoire has some 120,000 clones, over 75% of them found once; the top ten carry around 7.5%. Sequencing was performed on peripheral blood, taken on day 0 of AZD1222 vaccination. These receptors came from an adult in good health.

The rearrangement links TRBV12-3 or TRBV12-4 to TRBJ2-3, with D uncertain. The CDR3 length is 13 residues. The ends were cut back, 2 bases at V and 1 base at J, with 4 bases in the middle. For the CDR3, the DNA is TGTGCCAGCAGTTTACAGGGCACAGATACGCAGTATTTT. As protein: CASSLQGTDTQYF.

This clone was found once. This chain uses TRBV6-5 with TRBJ1-2; TRBD1 matches 9 bases. Germline V gene data show CDR1 as MNHEY and CDR2 as SVGAGI. The CDR3 consists of 14 residues. The CDR3 here is CAITTTGGGYGYTF. CDR3 in DNA: TGTGCTATCACAACTACAGGGGGCGGCTATGGCTACACCTTC.

The J gene is TRBJ1-5, the V gene TRBV6-2 or TRBV6-3, with D unclear. From germline, CDR1 is MNHEY and CDR2 SVGEGT. The CDR3 has 12 residues. Trimming removed 5 bases at V and 3 bases at J, with 5 bases between. CDR3 loop: CASSTTNQPQHF. Written as DNA, the CDR3 is TGTGCCAGCAGTACGACCAATCAGCCCCAGCATTTT.

The CDR3 bases are TGTGCCAGCAGTTACTCCACAGGCGGGGGAATCTACGAGCAGTACTTC. Encoded protein: CASSYSTGGGIYEQYF. This chain joins TRBV6-5 and TRBJ2-7; 7 bases are shared with TRBD2. The CDR3 extends over 16 amino acids. The junction had 8 bases not matched to a gene; V was cut back by 0 bases and J by 3 bases. Germline-derived CDR1 and CDR2 are MNHEY and SVGAGI.

This clone was detected only once. The rearrangement uses TRBV28 and TRBJ2-3; TRBD1 matches 7 bases. In germline, CDR1 is MDHEN, CDR2 SYDVKM. The CDR3 runs 14 residues. V lost 9 bases, J lost 3 bases, and 9 bases stayed unmatched. Here the CDR3 DNA reads TGTGCCAGTGAACCGAGGGGGCGGACAGATACGCAGTATTTT. Amino acids: CASEPRGRTDTQYF. Full variable domain (remainder filled in from reference TRBV28 and TRBJ2-3): DVKVTQSSRYLVKRTGEKVFLECVQDMDHENMFWYRQDPGLGLRLIYFSYDVKMKEKGDIPEGYSVSREKKERFSLILESASTNQTSMYLCASEPRGRTDTQYFGPGTRLTVL.

The rearrangement uses TRBV7-9 and TRBJ2-1; D may correspond to TRBD1 or TRBD2 (6 bases each). CDR1 is SEHNR, CDR2 FQNEAQ, per germline (reference sequence). The CDR3 spans 15 residues. V gave up 5 bases and J gave up 9 bases, with 20 bases separating them. The CDR3 DNA sequence: TGTGCCAGCAGCCTGGGCGGAGGGGGGAGAAGTGAGCAGTTCTTC. This encodes CASSLGGGGRSEQFF.

The chain joins TRBV4-1 to TRBJ2-2; no firm D call. CDR1 and CDR2 (germline): MGHRA, YSYEKL. Trimming took off 0 bases at V and 4 bases at J, with 6 bases between the two ends. The CDR3 is 14 amino acids. The CDR3 DNA sequence: TGCGCCAGCAGCCAAGAAGAGCTCACCGGGGAGCTGTTTTTT. Translated, it gives CASSQEELTGELFF.

The rearrangement joins TRBV5-4 to TRBJ1-2, with D possibly TRBD1 on 6 matching bases. Between the trimmed V and J ends, which lost 3 bases and 1 base, there was a span of 16 bases. This CDR3 is 16 amino acids long. From germline, CDR1 is SGHNT and CDR2 YYREEE (reference sequence). CDR3 protein: CASSSTTGWGNYGYTF. The CDR3 DNA is TGTGCCAGCAGCTCAACAACAGGGTGGGGTAACTATGGCTACACCTTC.

The J gene is TRBJ1-2, the V gene TRBV28, with D perhaps matching TRBD1 (6 bases). Trimming took off 6 bases at V and 3 bases at J, with 14 bases between the two ends. This CDR3 comprises 14 residues. Germline V gives CDR1 MDHEN, CDR2 SYDVKM. The CDR3 nucleotides are TGTGCCAGCAGACCGTACAGGGAGGACTATGGCTACACCTTC. It is translated as CASRPYREDYGYTF.

The chain couples TRBV2 to TRBJ2-3, with 8 nucleotides matching TRBD1. Per the germline V gene, CDR1 is SNHLY and CDR2 is FYNNEI. The CDR3 has 14 residues. Unmatched junction bases numbered 4, after V lost 6 bases and J lost 2 bases. For the CDR3, the DNA is TGTGCCAGCAGCCTACAGGGGGTCACAGATACGCAGTATTTT. Residues: CASSLQGVTDTQYF.

This rearrangement joins TRBV5-8 to TRBJ2-1; D could derive from TRBD1 or TRBD2 (5 bases each). Germline CDR1 SGHTS, CDR2 YDEGEE. V lost 2 bases to trimming and J lost 9 bases, with 15 bases between them. The CDR3 is 14 residues long. In nucleotides, the CDR3 is TGTGCCAGCAGCTTAGGGCAGGGAGTGATTGAGCAGTTCTTC. Protein product: CASSLGQGVIEQFF.

This clone was detected only once. The genes are TRBV28 and TRBJ1-1; no firm D call. This CDR3 contains 16 residues. Germline V gene sequence: CDR1 MDHEN, CDR2 SYDVKM. Trimming left V 0 bases short and J 0 bases short, with 11 bases between. The chain's CDR3 is CASSLWSSGLNTEAFF. CDR3 DNA sequence: TGTGCCAGCAGTTTATGGAGTTCGGGGTTGAACACTGAAGCTTTCTTT.

This chain connects TRBV28 to TRBJ2-7; D assignment may be TRBD1 or TRBD2 (5 bases each). The germline CDR1 and CDR2 sequences are MDHEN and SYDVKM. CDR3 length: 14 residues. V shed 6 bases and J shed 0 bases, with 12 bases lying between them. The CDR3 loop reads CASRKAGTSYEQYF. CDR3 DNA sequence: TGTGCCAGCAGGAAGGCAGGGACCTCCTACGAGCAGTACTTC.

The rearrangement joins TRBV4-1 to TRBJ1-1; 7 nucleotides align to TRBD1. The germline gives CDR1 MGHRA, CDR2 YSYEKL. This CDR3 is 14 amino acids long. With V trimmed by 3 bases and J by 10 bases, 11 bases remained unmatched. The CDR3: CASSHGQAAKVAFF. CDR3 coding DNA: TGCGCCAGCAGCCACGGACAGGCGGCGAAGGTAGCTTTCTTT.

V gene TRBV28 combines with J gene TRBJ1-4, with D possibly matching TRBD1 (5 bases). The CDR3 extends over 14 amino acids. V was shortened by 5 bases and J by 2 bases, with 9 bases between the two germline ends. CDR1 is MDHEN and CDR2 is SYDVKM in the germline V gene. The CDR3, as DNA: TGTGCCAGCAGTGTCGGGGGGACTAATGAAAAACTGTTTTTT. Protein sequence: CASSVGGTNEKLFF.

This chain connects TRBV7-9 to TRBJ2-7, with D tentatively TRBD1 (6 bases). The CDR3 runs to 12 residues. V was shortened by 5 bases and J by 7 bases, with 12 bases between the two germline ends. Germline CDR1 SEHNR, CDR2 FQNEAQ (reference sequence). CDR3 in amino acids: CASSQGMREQYF. Written as DNA, the CDR3 is TGTGCCAGCAGCCAGGGGATGAGGGAGCAGTACTTC.

The chain is built from TRBV30 and TRBJ2-1, with 12 bases identical to TRBD2. V shed 2 bases, J shed 10 bases, and the junction held 9 bases outside the gene matches. The CDR3 loop spans 15 amino acids. Germline CDR1 is GTSNPN and CDR2 is SVGIG (reference sequence). The CDR3 DNA reads TGTGCCTGGAGTAGGTTGACTAGCGGGGGAGGGGAGCAGTTCTTC. Amino acid sequence: CAWSRLTSGGGEQFF.

The rearrangement links TRBV28 to TRBJ2-7; D is undetermined. The germline gives CDR1 MDHEN, CDR2 SYDVKM. The germline V and J ends were trimmed by 2 bases and 0 bases, with 14 bases remaining between them. The CDR3 consists of 16 residues. This CDR3 reads CASSLDVGSSSYEQYF. The CDR3 nucleotides read TGTGCCAGCAGTTTAGATGTGGGGTCAAGCTCCTACGAGCAGTACTTC. Complete variable domain (other parts from reference TRBV28 and TRBJ2-7): DVKVTQSSRYLVKRTGEKVFLECVQDMDHENMFWYRQDPGLGLRLIYFSYDVKMKEKGDIPEGYSVSREKKERFSLILESASTNQTSMYLCASSLDVGSSSYEQYFGPGTRLTVT.

The V call is TRBV2, the J call TRBJ1-5, with TRBD1 matching 7 bases. Germline V gene lookup returns CDR1 SNHLY and CDR2 FYNNEI. This CDR3 is built from 14 residues. V was clipped by 6 bases and J by 1 base; unmatched bases: 3. The CDR3 protein is CASRDRVSNQPQHF. The CDR3 region has the DNA TGTGCCAGCAGAGACAGGGTCAGCAATCAGCCCCAGCATTTT.

The J gene is TRBJ1-5, the V gene TRBV5-6; D is unresolved. V lost 2 bases to trimming and J lost 1 base, with 4 bases between them. This CDR3 has 13 residues. Germline V gives CDR1 SGHDT, CDR2 YYEEEE. The CDR3 here is CASSLNSNQPQHF. CDR3 DNA: TGTGCCAGCAGCTTAAACAGCAATCAGCCCCAGCATTTT.